This TCR beta chain was obtained from a study of cytomegalovirus exposure and HLA in healthy donors. Findings of the study overall: Apparent HLA restriction characterized most CMV-associated TCR beta chains in a later analysis. Within the data, a cluster of highly shared sequence variants was likely a sequencing artifact. V- and J-gene trimming of TCR beta was linked (in a later analysis) to a missense DCLRE1C variant.

PCR used 60 Vbeta primers and 13 Jbeta primers. How the authors handled the data: A follow-up analysis tallied about 80 million unique TCR beta chains, some 11 million shared. Some clones are missing from TCRdb's copy, which holds only in-frame ones; the method was immunoSEQ multiplex PCR. That table furnishes V, J and clone size, whereas the DNA furnished D and trimming. The sample carries 100,000 to 150,000 clones, roughly 17% recorded once. This clone was counted a few times. Its target is unknown. The CDR3 extends over 17 amino acids. CDR1 is MNHNS, CDR2 SASEGT, per germline. V shed 3 bases and J shed 6 bases, with 23 bases lying between them.

The TCR sequence derives from a female donor in good health and CMV-seropositive. The chain uses TRBV6-1 and TRBJ1-2, with D perhaps TRBD1 (5 bases). The specimen sequenced was PBMCs. The CDR3 DNA reads TGTGCCAGCAGTGATTTTTGGGGGGAAAACTGGTTAAATGGCTACACCTTC. It yields the protein CASSDFWGENWLNGYTF.